This T cell receptor beta chain stems from a study of cytomegalovirus exposure and HLA in healthy donors. Turning to the study itself: There were tens of millions of unique TCRs (from HLA-typed donors) in an early data release. Caucasian-associated ancestry cluster membership applied to 75% to 85% of 398 genotyped donors.

PCR primers comprised 60 Vbeta and 13 Jbeta primers. Profiling relied on immunoSEQ multiplex PCR, and the TCRdb table lists in-frame clones only, not all of them. The sample table sets out about 92,000 clones. This clonotype originated in a man aged 50 to 59 in good health and CMV-seropositive. Sample: PBMCs.

CDR3 coding DNA: TGTGCCAGCAGCTTAGGGACAGGGTCAGCTCAGCCCCAGCATTTT. Encoded protein: CASSLGTGSAQPQHF. V is TRBV7-2 and J is TRBJ1-5; TRBD1 aligns across 8 bases. The J segment lost 6 bases and the V segment lost 1 base, leaving 5 bases of the junction unmatched. The CDR3 extends over 15 amino acids. Germline loops: CDR1 SGHTA, CDR2 FQGNSA. The full variable domain, rest sourced from reference TRBV7-2 and TRBJ1-5, is GAGVSQSPSNKVTEKGKDVELRCDPISGHTALYWYRQSLGQGLEFLIYFQGNSAPDKSGLPSDRFSAERTGGSVSTLTIQRTQQEDSAVYLCASSLGTGSAQPQHFGDGTRLSIL.